This T cell receptor beta chain originates from a study of blood T cell repertoires in COVID-19 (dated by TCRdb to the early 2020s). Background on the whole study: Collaborator samples came from the United States, Italy and Spain and covered acute and convalescent phases of COVID-19. The samples were drawn from the first 160 participants of the ongoing ImmuneRACE study and from 950 to 1,500 subjects provided by 6 global collaborators. The material from the prospective study consisted of cDNA or gDNA derived from T cells, B-cell-depleted T cells, or PBMCs. The repertoires were released in a freely available public database meant as a resource for research on the immune response to SARS-CoV-2. HLA class I and class II types, where available, came from metadata supplied by the sample provider rather than from assay-based typing. Sample metadata almost always included a de-identified subject ID, COVID-19 status, age in years and sex. The dataset comprised deeply sampled blood TCRbeta repertoires from subjects exposed to, actively infected with, or recovered from COVID-19. Study-wide findings and limitations: The amount of clinical and demographic metadata varied by source and participant and was provided uncurated.

The immunoSEQ Assay, a bias-controlled multiplex PCR, was used to amplify TCRbeta CDR3 regions from genomic DNA. The original methods were these. The number of nucleated cells in each sample was estimated by amplification of reference gene primers within the assay. Sequence reads were collapsed and filtered to measure the absolute abundance of every unique TCRbeta CDR3 rearrangement. Productive Simpson clonality was computed per sample as the square root of Simpson's diversity index over productive rearrangements. TCRdb holds this immuneACCESS table with in-frame rearrangements only. Some clones are missing; in checked studies, unresolved V genes explain under half, and the rest has no known cause. V, J and clone size reflect that table, while D and trimming were determined from the DNA. The sample records some 340,000 clones, approximately 82% of which are singletons. Clones ranked in the top ten supply approximately 3% of the sample.

Trimming accounts for 2 bases at V and 6 bases at J, while the number of junction bases matched to no gene is 6. Including cysteine and phenylalanine, the CDR3 has 15 amino acids. Only CDR3 DNA is held: 45 bases, read in frame from base 1. Reading the germline V gene gives CDR1 MNHEY and CDR2 SVGAGI. Note on this clone: No cognate antigen has been identified for it. Base qualities are missing; no much larger clone stands one base away.

The collaborating institutions used their own protocols to collect whole blood in K2EDTA tubes. For TCRbeta analysis, collaborators shipped samples as frozen whole blood, isolated PBMCs, or DNA extracted from either of those sample types. Sample: peripheral blood. The chain was built from TRBV6-5 and TRBJ2-2, and 7 junctional nucleotides match TRBD1. This sequence originates from a young man with active or convalescent COVID-19. CDR3 region: CASSYPRTGAGELFF. The DNA sequence is as follows: TGTGCCAGCAGTTACCCACGTACAGGGGCCGGGGAGCTGTTTTTT.